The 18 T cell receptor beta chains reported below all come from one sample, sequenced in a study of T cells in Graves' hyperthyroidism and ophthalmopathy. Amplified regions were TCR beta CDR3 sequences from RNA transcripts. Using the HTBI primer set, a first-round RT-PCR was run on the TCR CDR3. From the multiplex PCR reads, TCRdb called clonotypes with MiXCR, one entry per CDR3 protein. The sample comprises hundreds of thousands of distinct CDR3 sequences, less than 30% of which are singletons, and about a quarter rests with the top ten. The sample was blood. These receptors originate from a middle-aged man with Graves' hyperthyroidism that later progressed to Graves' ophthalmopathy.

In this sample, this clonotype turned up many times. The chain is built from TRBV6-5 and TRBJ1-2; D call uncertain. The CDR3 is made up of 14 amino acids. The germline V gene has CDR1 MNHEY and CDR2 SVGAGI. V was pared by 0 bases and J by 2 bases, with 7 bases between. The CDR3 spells CASSYSAANYGYTF. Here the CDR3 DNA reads TGTGCCAGCAGTTACTCGGCGGCCAACTATGGCTACACCTTC.

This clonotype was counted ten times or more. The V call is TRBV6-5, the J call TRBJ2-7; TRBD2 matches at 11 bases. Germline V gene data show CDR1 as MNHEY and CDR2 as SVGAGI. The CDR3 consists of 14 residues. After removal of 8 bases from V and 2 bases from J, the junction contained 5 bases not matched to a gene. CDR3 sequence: CASGLAGDAYEQYF. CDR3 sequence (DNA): TGTGCCAGCGGACTAGCGGGTGACGCCTACGAGCAGTACTTC.

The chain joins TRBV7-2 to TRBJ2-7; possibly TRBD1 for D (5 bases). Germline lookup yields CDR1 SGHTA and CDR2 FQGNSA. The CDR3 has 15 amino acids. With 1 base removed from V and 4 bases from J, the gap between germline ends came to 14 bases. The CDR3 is CASSLGSGYGYEQYF. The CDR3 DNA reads TGTGCCAGCAGCTTAGGCTCAGGGTACGGGTACGAGCAGTACTTC.

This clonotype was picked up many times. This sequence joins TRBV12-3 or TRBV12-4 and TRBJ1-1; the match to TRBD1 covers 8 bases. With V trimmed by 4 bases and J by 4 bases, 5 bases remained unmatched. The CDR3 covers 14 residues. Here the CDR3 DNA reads TGTGCCAGCAGTTCCGCCGACAGGGGCACTGAAGCTTTCTTT. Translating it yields CASSSADRGTEAFF.

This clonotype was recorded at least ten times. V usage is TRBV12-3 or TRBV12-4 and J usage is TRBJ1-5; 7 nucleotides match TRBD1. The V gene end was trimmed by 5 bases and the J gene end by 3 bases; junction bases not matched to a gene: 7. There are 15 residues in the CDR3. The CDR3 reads CASSRQGIVNQPQHF. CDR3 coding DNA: TGTGCCAGCAGTCGACAGGGTATTGTCAATCAGCCCCAGCATTTT.

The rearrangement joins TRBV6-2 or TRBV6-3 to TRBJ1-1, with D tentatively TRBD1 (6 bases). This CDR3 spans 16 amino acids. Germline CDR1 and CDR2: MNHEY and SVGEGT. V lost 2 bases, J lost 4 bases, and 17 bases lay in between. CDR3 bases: TGTGCCAGCAGTTACAGGGACACCTTTCGGGGCACTGAAGCTTTCTTT. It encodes CASSYRDTFRGTEAFF.

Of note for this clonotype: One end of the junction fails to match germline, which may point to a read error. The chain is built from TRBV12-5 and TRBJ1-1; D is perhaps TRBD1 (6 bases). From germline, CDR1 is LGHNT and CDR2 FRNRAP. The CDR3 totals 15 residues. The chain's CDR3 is CASGLAGTGRTEAFF. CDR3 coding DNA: TGTGCCAGTGGTTTAGCGGGCACAGGGCGCACTGAAGCTTTCTTT.

CDR3 loop: CAILSSAARTQYF. The CDR3 DNA is TGTGCCATCCTCTCCTCGGCCGCAAGGACCCAGTACTTC. The chain couples TRBV6-1 to TRBJ2-5, with unresolved D. CDR3 length: 13 residues. Germline V gene sequence: CDR1 MNHNS, CDR2 SASEGT. Trimming removed 10 bases at V and 7 bases at J, with 19 bases between.

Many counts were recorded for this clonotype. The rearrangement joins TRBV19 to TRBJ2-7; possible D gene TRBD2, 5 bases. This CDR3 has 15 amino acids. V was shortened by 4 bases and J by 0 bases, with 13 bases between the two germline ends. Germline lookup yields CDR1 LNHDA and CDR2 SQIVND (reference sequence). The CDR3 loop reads CASSTSGVVSYEQYF. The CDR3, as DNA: TGTGCCAGTAGTACCTCCGGGGTGGTCTCCTACGAGCAGTACTTC.

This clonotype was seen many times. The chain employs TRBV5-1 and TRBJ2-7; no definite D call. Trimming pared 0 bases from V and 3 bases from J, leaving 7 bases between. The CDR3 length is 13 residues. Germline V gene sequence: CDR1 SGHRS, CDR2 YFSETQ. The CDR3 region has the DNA TGCGCCAGCAGCTTGGTGGCGAACTACGAGCAGTACTTC. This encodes CASSLVANYEQYF.

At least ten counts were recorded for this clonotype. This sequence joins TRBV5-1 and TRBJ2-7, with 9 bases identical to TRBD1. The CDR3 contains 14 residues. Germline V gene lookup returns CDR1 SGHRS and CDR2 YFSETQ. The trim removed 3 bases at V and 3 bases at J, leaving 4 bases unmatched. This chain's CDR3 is CASSSPGQGYEQYF. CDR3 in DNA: TGCGCCAGCAGCTCTCCGGGACAGGGCTACGAGCAGTACTTC.

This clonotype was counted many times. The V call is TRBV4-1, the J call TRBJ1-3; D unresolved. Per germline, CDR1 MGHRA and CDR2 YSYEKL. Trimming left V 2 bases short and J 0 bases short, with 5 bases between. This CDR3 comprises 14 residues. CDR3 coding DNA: TGCGCCAGCAGCCAAACCAGCTCTGGAAACACCATATATTTT. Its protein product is CASSQTSSGNTIYF.

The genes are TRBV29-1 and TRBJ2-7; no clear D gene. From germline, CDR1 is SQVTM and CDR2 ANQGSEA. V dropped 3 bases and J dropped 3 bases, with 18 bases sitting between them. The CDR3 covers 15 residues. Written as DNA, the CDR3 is TGCAGCGTTGAGTTTGACGGGCAGGAAAACTACGAGCAGTACTTC. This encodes CSVEFDGQENYEQYF.

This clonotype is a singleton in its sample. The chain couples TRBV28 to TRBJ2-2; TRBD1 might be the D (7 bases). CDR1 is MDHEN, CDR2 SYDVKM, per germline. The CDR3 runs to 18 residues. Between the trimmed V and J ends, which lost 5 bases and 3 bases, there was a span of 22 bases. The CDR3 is CASSLPTPGQRDTGELFF. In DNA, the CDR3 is TGTGCCAGCAGTCTACCTACGCCGGGACAGCGGGACACCGGGGAGCTGTTTTTT.

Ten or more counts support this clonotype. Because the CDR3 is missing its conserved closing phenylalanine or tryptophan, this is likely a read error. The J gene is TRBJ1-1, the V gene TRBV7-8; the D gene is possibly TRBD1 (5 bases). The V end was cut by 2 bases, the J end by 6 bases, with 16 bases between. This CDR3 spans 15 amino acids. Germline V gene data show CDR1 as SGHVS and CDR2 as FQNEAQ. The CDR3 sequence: CASSLIIGRGAEAFL. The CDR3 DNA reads TGTGCCAGCAGCTTAATTATTGGGCGGGGGGCTGAAGCTTTCCTT.

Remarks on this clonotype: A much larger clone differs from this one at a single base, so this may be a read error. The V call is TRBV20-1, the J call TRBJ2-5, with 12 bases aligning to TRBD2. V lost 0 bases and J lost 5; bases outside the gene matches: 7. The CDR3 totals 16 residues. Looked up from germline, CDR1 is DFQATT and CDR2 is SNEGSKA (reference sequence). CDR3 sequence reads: CSARDTTSGSLETQYF. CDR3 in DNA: TGCAGTGCTAGAGACACGACTAGCGGGAGTTTGGAGACCCAGTACTTC.

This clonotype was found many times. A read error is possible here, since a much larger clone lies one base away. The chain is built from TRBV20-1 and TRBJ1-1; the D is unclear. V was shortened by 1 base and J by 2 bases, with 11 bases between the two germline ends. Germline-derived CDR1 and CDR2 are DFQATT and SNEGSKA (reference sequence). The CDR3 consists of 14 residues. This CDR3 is CSARVGSANTEAFF. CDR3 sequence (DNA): TGCAGTGCTAGAGTGGGGTCAGCCAACACTGAAGCTTTCTTT.

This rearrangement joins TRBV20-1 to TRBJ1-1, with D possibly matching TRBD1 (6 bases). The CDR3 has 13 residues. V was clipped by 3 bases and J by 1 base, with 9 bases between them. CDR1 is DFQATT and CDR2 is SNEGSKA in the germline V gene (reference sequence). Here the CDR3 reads CSASNRENTEAFF. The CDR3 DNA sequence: TGCAGTGCTAGTAACAGGGAGAACACTGAAGCTTTCTTT.